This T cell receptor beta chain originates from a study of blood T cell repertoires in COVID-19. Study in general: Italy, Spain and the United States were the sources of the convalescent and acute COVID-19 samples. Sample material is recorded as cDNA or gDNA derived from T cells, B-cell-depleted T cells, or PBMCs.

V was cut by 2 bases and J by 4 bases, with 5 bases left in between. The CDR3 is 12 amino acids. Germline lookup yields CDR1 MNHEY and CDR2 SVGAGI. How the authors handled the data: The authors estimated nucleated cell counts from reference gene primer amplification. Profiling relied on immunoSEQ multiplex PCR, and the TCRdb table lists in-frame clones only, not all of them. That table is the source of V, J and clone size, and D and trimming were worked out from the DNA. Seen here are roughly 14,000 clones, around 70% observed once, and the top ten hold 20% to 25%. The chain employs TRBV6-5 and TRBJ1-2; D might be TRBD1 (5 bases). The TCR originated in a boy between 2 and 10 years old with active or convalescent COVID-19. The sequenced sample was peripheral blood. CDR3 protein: CASSYRGYGYTF. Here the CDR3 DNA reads TGTGCCAGCAGTTACAGGGGCTATGGCTACACCTTC.